The present T cell receptor (beta chain) was sequenced within a study of blood T cells in healthy people across ages. Using a J-beta primer mix together with a sample-barcoded 5' primer, a second PCR was run for roughly 7 to 11 cycles. Each CDR3 protein gets one entry after TCRdb re-called the 5' RACE reads with MiXCR. The table includes roughly 1.4 million distinct CDR3 sequences, 45% to 70% detected once. The sample consisted of blood. This sequence was found in a man aged 18 to 30 in good health.

The CDR3 spells CASSSDSGNTEAFF. The CDR3, as DNA: TGCGCCAGCAGCTCCGACAGCGGGAACACTGAAGCTTTCTTT. V and J are TRBV5-1 and TRBJ1-1; D perhaps matches TRBD1 (5 bases). Germline V gene data show CDR1 as SGHRS and CDR2 as YFSETQ. V was clipped by 3 bases and J by 1 base, with 10 bases between them. The CDR3 extends over 14 amino acids.